The rows below give T cell receptor beta chains drawn from one sample of a study of vaccination and CD4 T cells after COVID-19. TCRdb re-called the PCR reads through MiXCR, storing one row per CDR3 protein. The sample comprises fewer than 15,000 distinct CDR3 sequences, approximately 29% of which are singletons, and about 17% rests with the top ten. Their antigen targets remain unknown. Sequencing used cultured CD4+ T cells from blood. These receptors originate from a human donor with COVID-19. CDR3s include the opening cysteine and the closing phenylalanine or tryptophan.

V gene,J gene,CDR3 protein
TRBV5-6,TRBJ1-5,CASSRMAGTALGGNQPQHF
TRBV12-3/TRBV12-4,TRBJ2-2,CASSRASPLGSTGELFF
TRBV7-3,TRBJ2-3,CASSLRLQRGGTSTDTQYF
TRBV7-2,TRBJ1-1,CASSQGTGRENTEAFF
TRBV6-1,TRBJ2-7,CASRRPRDTLWYEQYF
TRBV27,TRBJ1-5,CASRTSGTSNQPQHF
TRBV6-4,TRBJ2-7,CASSDSSFRYRAYEQYF
TRBV11-3,TRBJ2-5,CASSSPSGGIGGETQYF
TRBV6-2/TRBV6-3,TRBJ1-5,CASSQTGGGNQPQHF
TRBV23-1,TRBJ1-2,CASSQSGRTNYGYTF
TRBV6-4,TRBJ2-2,CASSGQVNTGELFF
TRBV27,TRBJ1-5,CASSLPNQPQHF
TRBV11-2,TRBJ2-7,CASSSRYEQYF
TRBV4-3,TRBJ1-1,CASSLQLGVGEAFF
TRBV5-1,TRBJ1-3,CASSLAGASGNTIYF
TRBV11-1,TRBJ2-2,CASSLVGVSANTGELFF
TRBV6-1,TRBJ2-1,CASSARGSSYNEQFF
TRBV6-1,TRBJ2-3,CASSGAHTDTQYF
TRBV29-1,TRBJ1-1,CSARRGVEAFF
TRBV7-9,TRBJ1-1,CASSLREGAFF
TRBV27,TRBJ1-2,CASSRQGGGYTF
TRBV12-3/TRBV12-4,TRBJ2-7,CASSRGTGGREQYF
TRBV6-1,TRBJ2-4,CASSESGGPVGAKNIQYF
TRBV5-1,TRBJ2-5,CASSFSGGPEETQYF
TRBV5-1,TRBJ2-1,CASRFSGGSSYNEQFF
TRBV7-2,TRBJ2-7,CASSFWGPHYEQYF
TRBV28,TRBJ1-2,CAIRDRGVFYGYTF
TRBV19,TRBJ1-6,CASSVRTDRFNSPLHF
TRBV28,TRBJ1-1,CASYDPRALGAFF
TRBV24-1,TRBJ2-1,CATSESGGVGNEQFF
TRBV5-4,TRBJ2-5,CASSFTGRETQYF
TRBV5-4,TRBJ1-4,CASSPDRVNEKLFF
TRBV6-2/TRBV6-3,TRBJ1-5,CASTGSESNQPQHF
TRBV20-1,TRBJ1-1,CSAPRETFGHGAFF
TRBV15,TRBJ1-5,CATSRDRGRGQPQHF
TRBV7-2,TRBJ2-3,CASSLTAGGGTDTQYF
TRBV2,TRBJ1-2,CASLVPGTVTSGYTF
TRBV6-1,TRBJ1-5,CASSTEKWGGDQPQHF
TRBV20-1,TRBJ1-6,CSATTGAVNNSPLHF
TRBV5-6,TRBJ1-1,CASIDTGTVEAFF
TRBV7-3,TRBJ1-2,CASSLRQGIGYTF
TRBV7-8,TRBJ1-1,CASSLGTGKMNTEAFF
TRBV5-6,TRBJ1-2,CASSGTGGGGYTF